This entry features one T cell receptor (beta chain) sequence. Its antigen remains unidentified. The data originate from a study of shared clonotypes between healthy human individuals. For the study at large: Each donor had three CD4 naive, three CD4 memory, two CD8 naive and one CD8 memory plate.

CD45RO negativity and positive selection for CCR7 defined naive CD8 cells, a population that excluded terminally differentiated effector memory CD45RA+ cells. The CDR3 totals 15 residues. The V and J ends lost 0 bases and 4 bases respectively, with 10 bases between them. CDR1 is SEHNR, CDR2 FQNEAQ, per germline (reference sequence). Researchers divided each subset's genomic DNA evenly across several immunoSEQ plates. Produced via immunoSEQ multiplex PCR; TCRdb's table is partial and in-frame only. The data show millions of clones, about 92% seen once. The study's findings and limits: Richness estimates generally favored naive over memory subsets.

The genes are TRBV7-9 and TRBJ1-5; the D is unclear. The sequenced sample consisted of naive CD8+ T cells from PBMCs. This receptor was identified in a man aged 18 to 35 in good health. Some clones in this sample may be carry-over from other donors' samples. CDR3 nucleotide sequence: TGTGCCAGCAGCTTAGCGCCCCATGAGAATCAGCCCCAGCATTTT. Protein: CASSLAPHENQPQHF.